This is a list of T cell receptor beta chains from one sample in a study of Ad26.COV2.S vaccination and SARS-CoV-2 variants. The table came from immunoSEQ multiplex PCR; TCRdb's copy has only in-frame clones and leaves some out. The profile covers around 450,000 clones, with 90% appearing a single time and more than 9% taken by the ten largest. Here the sequenced sample was peripheral blood, taken in a trial of Ad26.COV2.S vaccine versus placebo. The receptors here all came from a person aged 18-60 years who received the Ad26.COV2.S COVID-19 vaccine or a placebo. Each CDR3 is given with its conserved first and last residue. The order of the fields is V gene, D gene, J gene, clone size, CDR3 DNA, CDR3 protein. A D gene is named only where the DNA matches it firmly. Size is stated for part of the rows, as once, few or many counts, or as a class when the clone is expanded.

TRBV19	TRBD2	TRBJ2-5	.	TGTGCCAGTAGTTCGGGACTAGCGGGAGAGACCCAGTACTTC	CASSSGLAGETQYF
TRBV3-1/TRBV3-2	.	TRBJ2-7	.	TGTGCCAGCAGCCAAACCCCCGCTGTCCTCGAGCAGTACTTC	CASSQTPAVLEQYF
TRBV5-4	.	TRBJ2-7	.	TGTGCCAGCCGCAGTTGGGGAGGAACCTACGAGCAGTACTTC	CASRSWGGTYEQYF
TRBV4-3	.	TRBJ2-6	.	TGCGCCAGCAGCCAAGATAGCTCCGGACAGTTCTCCTCTGGGGCCAACGTCCTGACTTTC	CASSQDSSGQFSSGANVLTF
TRBV5-4	TRBD1	TRBJ2-2	.	TGTGCCAGCAGCCCCCGTCCCCACCCGGGACAGGGGGCCACCGGGGAGCTGTTTTTT	CASSPRPHPGQGATGELFF
TRBV4-3	.	TRBJ2-7	.	TGCGCCAGCAGCCAAGAGGCGGGATCCAACTCCGAGCAGTACTTC	CASSQEAGSNSEQYF
TRBV28	.	TRBJ2-3	.	TGTGCCAGCAGTTCCGGGGGCACAGATACGCAGTATTTT	CASSSGGTDTQYF
TRBV7-2	TRBD1	TRBJ2-4	.	TGTGCCAGCAGCCCCCGGACAGGGAACATTCAGTACTTC	CASSPRTGNIQYF
TRBV27	.	TRBJ2-7	.	TGTGCCAGCAGTTGGGGGCTCTCCTACGAGCAGTACTTC	CASSWGLSYEQYF
TRBV6-6	TRBD1	TRBJ1-6	.	TGTGCCAGCAGTTACCCGGGACAGGATAATTCACCCCTCCACTTT	CASSYPGQDNSPLHF
TRBV29-1	TRBD2	TRBJ2-1	.	TGCAGCGTTTCTTTCGGGACTAGCGGGAGCAATGAGCAGTTCTTC	CSVSFGTSGSNEQFF
TRBV6-1	.	TRBJ2-1	.	TGTGCCAGCAGTGAAGCGGGAGAAGCCTACAATGAGCAGTTCTTC	CASSEAGEAYNEQFF
TRBV7-9	TRBD1	TRBJ2-5	.	TGTGCCAGCAGCTCCCCTAACGGACAGGCCCAAGAGACCCAGTACTTC	CASSSPNGQAQETQYF
TRBV5-6	.	TRBJ1-1	.	TGTGCCAGCAGCTTTACGCCGGGGGGGCCCCACAGGAGGAACACTGAAGCTTTCTTT	CASSFTPGGPHRRNTEAFF
TRBV7-2	TRBD2	TRBJ2-3	.	TGTGCCAGCAGCCCCGGGACTAGCTTCGATACGCAGTATTTT	CASSPGTSFDTQYF
TRBV12-5	TRBD1	TRBJ2-2	.	TGTGCTAGTGGTTTGTATTGGACAGGGAGGACCGGGGAGCTGTTTTTT	CASGLYWTGRTGELFF
TRBV9	TRBD2	TRBJ2-3	.	TGTGCCAGCAGCGTAAGTAGCGGGAACGGTGCAGATACGCAGTATTTT	CASSVSSGNGADTQYF
TRBV13	TRBD1	TRBJ2-7	.	TGTGCCAGCAGCTTAATGGTAGGACAGGTGAGCTCCTACGAGCAGTACTTC	CASSLMVGQVSSYEQYF
TRBV27	.	TRBJ2-7	.	TGTGCCAGCAGTTTAAGGGCCGGGACCTACGAGCAGTACTTC	CASSLRAGTYEQYF
TRBV7-8	TRBD1	TRBJ1-2	few	TGTGCCAGCAGCTTCGCACAGGGGACTAACTATGGCTACACCTTC	CASSFAQGTNYGYTF
TRBV5-1	TRBD2	TRBJ2-1	.	TGCGCCAGCAGCTTGGACGGTACTAGCGGTGCCTCCTACAATGAGCAGTTCTTC	CASSLDGTSGASYNEQFF
TRBV9	TRBD1	TRBJ1-2	.	TGTGCCAGCAGCGTGGATCAGGGGGCATATGGCTACACCTTC	CASSVDQGAYGYTF
TRBV27	TRBD2	TRBJ2-1	.	TGTGCCAGCAGTTTCGGGGCTAGCGGGAGGGCCTTTGAGCAGTTCTTC	CASSFGASGRAFEQFF
TRBV6-2/TRBV6-3	.	TRBJ2-3	.	TGTGCCAGCAGCCGGGACCCCGCTGGCACAGATACGCAGTATTTT	CASSRDPAGTDTQYF
TRBV6-5	.	TRBJ2-1	.	TGTGCCAGCAAACGGAATGGGTTTGGGGGGAATGAGCAGTTCTTC	CASKRNGFGGNEQFF
TRBV19	.	TRBJ2-5	.	TGTGCCAGTAGTATAGCGGCTGGCGGAGAGACCCAGTACTTC	CASSIAAGGETQYF
TRBV6-2/TRBV6-3	.	TRBJ2-5	.	TGTGCCAGCAGCGGTCTCGCGGTGGCCCAGTACTTC	CASSGLAVAQYF
TRBV7-7	TRBD1	TRBJ2-5	once	TGTGCTAGCAGCCCAGGGACAGGGGGCGGAGAGACCCAGTACTTC	CASSPGTGGGETQYF
TRBV29-1	TRBD2	TRBJ2-3	.	TGCAGTGCGGGACTAGCGGGAGTGGGGCAGTATTTT	CSAGLAGVGQYF
TRBV24-1	TRBD1	TRBJ1-1	.	TGTGCCACCATGGGACAGGGGGCGCAGGGCACTGAAGCTTTCTTT	CATMGQGAQGTEAFF
TRBV6-5	.	TRBJ2-7	.	TGTGCCAGCAGTTGGGACACCCTCTACGAGCAGTACTTC	CASSWDTLYEQYF
TRBV6-6	TRBD1	TRBJ2-1	once	TGTGCCAGCAGTCCTCAGGTCCTAGGGCCGGGACAGGGCAACAATGAGCAGTTCTTC	CASSPQVLGPGQGNNEQFF
TRBV9	.	TRBJ1-2	.	TGTGCCAGCAGCGTAGGCGGGTTTAACTATGGCTACACCTTC	CASSVGGFNYGYTF
TRBV29-1	.	TRBJ2-7	.	TGCAGCGTTCGGACAACCTACGAGCAGTACTTC	CSVRTTYEQYF
TRBV6-5	.	TRBJ1-2	.	TGTGCCAGCAGTTACGGCCCTGGACAGTCCTATGGCTACACCTTC	CASSYGPGQSYGYTF
TRBV6-5	.	TRBJ1-5	few	TGTGCCAGCTTCGGACAGTTCAATCAGCCCCAGCATTTT	CASFGQFNQPQHF
TRBV19	.	TRBJ2-7	.	TGTGCCAGTAGTAGACCGTCGGGACAAGGCTACGAGCAGTACTTC	CASSRPSGQGYEQYF
TRBV5-4	TRBD1	TRBJ1-2	.	TGTGCCAGCAGCACACCGGGGGGACAGTTCTATGGCTACACCTTC	CASSTPGGQFYGYTF
TRBV13	TRBD1	TRBJ2-1	.	TGTGCCAGCAGCCTTCAGGACAGGAACAATGAGCAGTTCTTC	CASSLQDRNNEQFF
TRBV9	.	TRBJ2-1	.	TGTGCCAGCAGCGCCAACTCACAGGTCTACAATGAGCAGTTCTTC	CASSANSQVYNEQFF
TRBV4-3	.	TRBJ2-7	.	TGCGCCAGCAGCCAAGATCGGGACGCTGCCTACGAGCAGTACTTC	CASSQDRDAAYEQYF
TRBV5-4	.	TRBJ2-7	.	TGTGCCAGCAGCTTGGGGGGAGAGCAGTACTTC	CASSLGGEQYF
TRBV6-5	.	TRBJ2-7	.	TGTGCCAGCAGCTCCTCCGGGCTAGCTGCCTACGAGCAGTACTTC	CASSSSGLAAYEQYF
TRBV7-2	TRBD2	TRBJ2-3	.	TGTGCCAGCAGCCCCTCATCGACTAGCGGGAGAAGAACGCAGTATTTT	CASSPSSTSGRRTQYF
TRBV7-8	TRBD2	TRBJ2-7	.	TGTGCCAGCAGCCCACCCGCTAGCGGGGGTCCCTACGAGCAGTACTTC	CASSPPASGGPYEQYF
TRBV6-5	TRBD1	TRBJ2-2	.	TGTGCCAGCACCACAGGGGGCAACACCGGGGAGCTGTTTTTT	CASTTGGNTGELFF
TRBV7-9	TRBD1	TRBJ2-2	few	TGTGCCAGCAGCACACCGGGACAGGGAAACACCGGGGAGCTGTTTTTT	CASSTPGQGNTGELFF
TRBV7-9	.	TRBJ2-5	.	TGTGCCAGCAGCCCTAGTGTGGGGGCCGAGACCCAGTACTTC	CASSPSVGAETQYF
TRBV2	.	TRBJ1-5	once	TGTGCCAGCAGTGTTGAGGGGTACCAGCCCCAGCATTTT	CASSVEGYQPQHF